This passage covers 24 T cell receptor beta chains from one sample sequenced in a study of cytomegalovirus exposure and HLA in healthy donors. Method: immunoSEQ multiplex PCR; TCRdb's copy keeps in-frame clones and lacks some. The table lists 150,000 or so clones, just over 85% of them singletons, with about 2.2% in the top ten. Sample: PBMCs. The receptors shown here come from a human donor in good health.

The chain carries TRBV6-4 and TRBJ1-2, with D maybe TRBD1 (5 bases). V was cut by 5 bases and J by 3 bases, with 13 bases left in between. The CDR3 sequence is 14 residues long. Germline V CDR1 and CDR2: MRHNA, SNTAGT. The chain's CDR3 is CASSRDSLDYGYTF. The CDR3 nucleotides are TGTGCCAGCAGTAGGGACTCCTTGGACTATGGCTACACCTTC.

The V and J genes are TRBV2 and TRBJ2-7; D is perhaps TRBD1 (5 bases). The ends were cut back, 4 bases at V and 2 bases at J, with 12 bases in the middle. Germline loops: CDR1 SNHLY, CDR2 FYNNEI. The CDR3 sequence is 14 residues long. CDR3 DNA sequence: TGTGCCAGCAGTGGGGCAGGGCGAGCCTACGAGCAGTACTTC. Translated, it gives CASSGAGRAYEQYF.

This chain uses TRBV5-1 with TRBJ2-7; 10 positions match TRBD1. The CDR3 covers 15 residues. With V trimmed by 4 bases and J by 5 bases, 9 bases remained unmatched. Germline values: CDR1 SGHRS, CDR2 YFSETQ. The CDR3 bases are TGCGCCAGCAGCCGACCGGGACAGGGGTTCGACGAGCAGTACTTC. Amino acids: CASSRPGQGFDEQYF.

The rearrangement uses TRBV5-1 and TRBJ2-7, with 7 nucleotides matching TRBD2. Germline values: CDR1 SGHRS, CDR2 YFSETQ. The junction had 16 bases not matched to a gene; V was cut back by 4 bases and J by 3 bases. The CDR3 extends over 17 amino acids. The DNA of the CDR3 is TGCGCCAGCAGCATTTTCGGGCCTTTGCGGGAGAGCTACGAGCAGTACTTC. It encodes CASSIFGPLRESYEQYF.

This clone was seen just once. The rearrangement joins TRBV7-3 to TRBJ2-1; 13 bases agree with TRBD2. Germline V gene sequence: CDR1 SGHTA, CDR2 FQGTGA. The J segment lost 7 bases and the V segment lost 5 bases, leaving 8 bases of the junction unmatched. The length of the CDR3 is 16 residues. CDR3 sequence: CASSPPGTSGINEQFF. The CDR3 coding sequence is TGTGCCAGCAGCCCCCCCGGGACTAGCGGGATAAATGAGCAGTTCTTC.

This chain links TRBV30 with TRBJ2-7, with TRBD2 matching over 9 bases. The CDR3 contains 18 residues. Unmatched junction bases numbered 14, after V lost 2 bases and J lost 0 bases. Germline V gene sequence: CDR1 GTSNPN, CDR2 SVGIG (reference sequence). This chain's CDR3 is CAWSSVRTSETFSYEQYF. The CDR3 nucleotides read TGTGCCTGGAGTAGTGTACGGACTAGCGAAACATTCTCCTACGAGCAGTACTTC. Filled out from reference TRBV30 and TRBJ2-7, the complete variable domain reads SQTIHQWPATLVQPVGSPLSLECTVEGTSNPNLYWYRQAAGRGLQLLFYSVGIGQISSEVPQNLSASRPQDRQFILSSKKLLLSDSGFYLCAWSSVRTSETFSYEQYFGPGTRLTVT.

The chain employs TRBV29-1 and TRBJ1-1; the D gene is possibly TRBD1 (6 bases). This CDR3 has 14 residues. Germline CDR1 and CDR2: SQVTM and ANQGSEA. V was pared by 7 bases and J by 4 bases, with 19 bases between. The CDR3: CSAYLTGIGTEAFF. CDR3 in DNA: TGCAGCGCATATCTTACAGGGATCGGCACTGAAGCTTTCTTT.

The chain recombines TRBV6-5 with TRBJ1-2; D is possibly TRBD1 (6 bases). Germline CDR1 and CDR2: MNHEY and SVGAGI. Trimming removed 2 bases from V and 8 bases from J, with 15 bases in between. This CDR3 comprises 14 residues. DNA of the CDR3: TGTGCCAGCAGTTACCTGGGACAAGCCTCGGGCTACACCTTC. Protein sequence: CASSYLGQASGYTF.

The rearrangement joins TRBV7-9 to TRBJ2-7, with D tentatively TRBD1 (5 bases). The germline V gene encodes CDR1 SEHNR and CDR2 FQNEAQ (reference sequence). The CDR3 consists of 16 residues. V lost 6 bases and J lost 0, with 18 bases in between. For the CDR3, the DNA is TGTGCCAGCAGAGGCGACGCGGCAGGGATCTCCTACGAGCAGTACTTC. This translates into CASRGDAAGISYEQYF.

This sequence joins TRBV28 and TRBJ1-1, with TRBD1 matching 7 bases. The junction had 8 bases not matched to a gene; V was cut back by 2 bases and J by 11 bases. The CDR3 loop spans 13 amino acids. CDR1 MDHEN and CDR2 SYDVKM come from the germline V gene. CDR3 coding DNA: TGTGCCAGCAGTTTAATTACGGGGACAGTTGCTTTCTTT. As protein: CASSLITGTVAFF.

In DNA, the CDR3 is TGTGCCAGCAGTCAAAACTATGCCGCTTTCTTT. Protein: CASSQNYAAFF. The chain carries TRBV27 and TRBJ1-1; D gene uncertain. The V and J ends lost 5 bases and 11 bases respectively, with 12 bases between them. The CDR3 is 11 residues long. Per germline, CDR1 MNHEY and CDR2 SMNVEV (reference sequence).

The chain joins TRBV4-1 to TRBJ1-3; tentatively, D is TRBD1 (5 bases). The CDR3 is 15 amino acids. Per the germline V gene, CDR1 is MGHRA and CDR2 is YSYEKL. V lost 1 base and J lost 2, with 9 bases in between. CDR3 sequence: CASSQAGLAGNTIYF. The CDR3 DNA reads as TGCGCCAGCAGCCAAGCGGGACTGGCTGGAAACACCATATATTTT.

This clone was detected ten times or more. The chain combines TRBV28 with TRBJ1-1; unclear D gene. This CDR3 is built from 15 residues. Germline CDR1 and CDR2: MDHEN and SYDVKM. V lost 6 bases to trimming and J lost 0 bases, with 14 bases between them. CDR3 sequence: CASRNVQLMNTEAFF. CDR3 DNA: TGTGCCAGCAGGAATGTACAGCTAATGAACACTGAAGCTTTCTTT.

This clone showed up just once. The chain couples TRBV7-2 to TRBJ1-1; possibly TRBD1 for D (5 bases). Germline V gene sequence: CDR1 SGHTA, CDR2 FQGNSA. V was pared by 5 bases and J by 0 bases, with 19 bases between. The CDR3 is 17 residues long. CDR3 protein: CASSRYGGAIMNTEAFF. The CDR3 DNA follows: TGTGCCAGCAGCCGATATGGAGGGGCCATCATGAACACTGAAGCTTTCTTT.

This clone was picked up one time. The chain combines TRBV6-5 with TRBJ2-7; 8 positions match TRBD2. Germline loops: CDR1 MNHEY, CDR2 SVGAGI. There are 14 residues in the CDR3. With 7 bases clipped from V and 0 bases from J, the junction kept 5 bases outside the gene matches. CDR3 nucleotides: TGTGCCAGCAAGAGGCTAGCGGGCTCCTACGAGCAGTACTTC. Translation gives CASKRLAGSYEQYF.

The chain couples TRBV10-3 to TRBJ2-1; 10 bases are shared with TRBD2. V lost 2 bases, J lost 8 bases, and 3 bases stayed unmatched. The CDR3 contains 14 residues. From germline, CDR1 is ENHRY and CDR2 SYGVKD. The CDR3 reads CAISEASGGHEQFF. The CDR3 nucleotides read TGTGCCATCAGTGAGGCTAGCGGGGGACATGAGCAGTTCTTC.

CDR3 DNA sequence: TGTGCCAGCAGTGACTCTGAGCGGGGGGACACCGGGGAGCTGTTTTTT. Protein product: CASSDSERGDTGELFF. The genes are TRBV6-4 and TRBJ2-2; 9 positions agree with TRBD2. Germline V gene data show CDR1 as MRHNA and CDR2 as SNTAGT. This CDR3 region has 16 residues. The V and J ends lost 0 bases and 3 bases, in that order; junction bases with no gene match: 2.

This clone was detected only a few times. The DNA for the CDR3 is TGCGCCAGCAGCCATGCTCCGGGACAGGGGGCGTACGAGCAGTACTTC. Translation gives CASSHAPGQGAYEQYF. V usage is TRBV4-1 and J usage is TRBJ2-7; 12 positions match TRBD1. CDR1 and CDR2 (germline): MGHRA, YSYEKL. The CDR3 totals 16 residues. V shed 3 bases, J shed 4 bases, and the junction held 7 bases outside the gene matches.

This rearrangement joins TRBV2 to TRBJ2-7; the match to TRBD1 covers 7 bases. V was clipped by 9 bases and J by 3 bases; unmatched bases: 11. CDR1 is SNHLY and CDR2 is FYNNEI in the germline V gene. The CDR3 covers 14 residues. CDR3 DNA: TGTGCCAGTCGTCGGGACAGTCTTTACTACGAGCAGTACTTC. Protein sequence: CASRRDSLYYEQYF.

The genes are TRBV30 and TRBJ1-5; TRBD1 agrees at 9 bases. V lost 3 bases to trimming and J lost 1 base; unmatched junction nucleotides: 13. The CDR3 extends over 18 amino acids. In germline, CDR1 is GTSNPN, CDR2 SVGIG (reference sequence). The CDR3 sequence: CAWRGPGQGGGSNQPQHF. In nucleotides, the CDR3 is TGTGCCTGGAGAGGGCCGGGACAGGGTGGAGGGAGCAATCAGCCCCAGCATTTT.

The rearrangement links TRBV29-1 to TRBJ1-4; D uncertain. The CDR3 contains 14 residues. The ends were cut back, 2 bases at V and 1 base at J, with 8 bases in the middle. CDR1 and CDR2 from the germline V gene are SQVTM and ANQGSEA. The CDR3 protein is CSVEMGETNEKLFF. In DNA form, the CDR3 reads TGCAGCGTTGAAATGGGAGAAACTAATGAAAAACTGTTTTTT. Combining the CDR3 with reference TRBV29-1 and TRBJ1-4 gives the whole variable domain SAVISQKPSRDICQRGTSLTIQCQVDSQVTMMFWYRQQPGQSLTLIATANQGSEATYESGFVIDKFPISRPNLTFSTLTVSNMSPEDSSIYLCSVEMGETNEKLFFGSGTQLSVL.

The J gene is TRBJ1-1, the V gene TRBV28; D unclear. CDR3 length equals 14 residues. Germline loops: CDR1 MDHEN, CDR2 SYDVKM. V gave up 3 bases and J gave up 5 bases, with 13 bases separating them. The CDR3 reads CASSFRLFETEAFF. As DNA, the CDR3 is TGTGCCAGCAGTTTTAGACTTTTCGAGACTGAAGCTTTCTTT.

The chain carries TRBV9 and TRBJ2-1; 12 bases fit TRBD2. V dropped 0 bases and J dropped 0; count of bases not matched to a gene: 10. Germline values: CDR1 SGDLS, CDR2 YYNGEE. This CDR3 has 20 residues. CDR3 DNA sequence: TGTGCCAGCAGCGTAGGGGTCGGACTAGCGGGATTAAGCTCCTACAATGAGCAGTTCTTC. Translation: CASSVGVGLAGLSSYNEQFF.

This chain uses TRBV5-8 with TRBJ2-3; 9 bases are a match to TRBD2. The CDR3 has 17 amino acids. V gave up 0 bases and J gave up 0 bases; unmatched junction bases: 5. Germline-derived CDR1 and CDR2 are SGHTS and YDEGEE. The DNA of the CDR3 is TGTGCCAGCAGCTTGGCGACTAGCGGATACAGCACAGATACGCAGTATTTT. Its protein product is CASSLATSGYSTDTQYF.